This T cell receptor (beta chain) was observed in a study of OX40 agonist ivuxolimab in advanced cancers. Across the whole study: In this cohort, patients received ivuxolimab, an agonistic anti-OX40 (CD134) antibody.

The repertoire was sequenced with immunoSEQ multiplex PCR; TCRdb's copy has only in-frame clones and lacks some. The sample lists around 29,000 clones; under 90% were seen once. The CDR3 extends over 15 amino acids. CDR1 and CDR2 from the germline V gene are SGDLS and YYNGEE. V was pared by 1 base and J by 3 bases, with 10 bases between. Sampled blood was obtained at baseline, cycle 4 day 1, and cycle 7 day 1. The clonotype originates from an adult with an advanced solid tumor such as melanoma, head and neck, liver or kidney cancer. The specimen comprised CD4+ or CD8+ T cells sorted from blood, sampled in a trial of the OX40 agonist ivuxolimab. The chain recombines TRBV9 with TRBJ1-4, with D maybe TRBD1 (5 bases). The CDR3 bases are TGTGCCAGCAGCGTAAGTGGGACTGCTAATGAAAAACTGTTTTTT. Translated: CASSVSGTANEKLFF.